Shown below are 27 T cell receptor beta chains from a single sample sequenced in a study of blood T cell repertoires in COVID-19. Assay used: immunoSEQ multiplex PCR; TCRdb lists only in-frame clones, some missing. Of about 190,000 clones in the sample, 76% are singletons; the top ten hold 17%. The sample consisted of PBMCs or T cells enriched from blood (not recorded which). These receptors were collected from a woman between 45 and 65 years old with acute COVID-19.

The CDR3 sequence is CASSNPGQGLNIQYF. For the CDR3, the DNA is TGTGCCAGCAGCAACCCAGGACAGGGCTTAAACATTCAGTACTTC. J is TRBJ2-4 and V is TRBV7-3; TRBD1 matches at 8 bases. The CDR3 sequence is 15 residues long. V was clipped by 5 bases and J by 6 bases; unmatched bases: 9. From germline, CDR1 is SGHTA and CDR2 FQGTGA.

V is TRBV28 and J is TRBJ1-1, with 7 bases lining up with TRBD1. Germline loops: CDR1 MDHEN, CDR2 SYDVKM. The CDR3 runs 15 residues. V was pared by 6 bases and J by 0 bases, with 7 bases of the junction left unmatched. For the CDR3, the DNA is TGTGCCAGCAGGTCGGGACAGCTTATGAACACTGAAGCTTTCTTT. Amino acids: CASRSGQLMNTEAFF. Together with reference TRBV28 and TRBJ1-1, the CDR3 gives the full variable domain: DVKVTQSSRYLVKRTGEKVFLECVQDMDHENMFWYRQDPGLGLRLIYFSYDVKMKEKGDIPEGYSVSREKKERFSLILESASTNQTSMYLCASRSGQLMNTEAFFGQGTRLTVV.

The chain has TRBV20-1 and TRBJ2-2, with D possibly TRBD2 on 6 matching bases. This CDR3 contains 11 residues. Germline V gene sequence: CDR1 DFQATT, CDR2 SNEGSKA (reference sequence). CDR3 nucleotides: TGCGGAGGGATCGAGGGCGGGGAGCTGTTTTTT. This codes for CGGIEGGELFF.

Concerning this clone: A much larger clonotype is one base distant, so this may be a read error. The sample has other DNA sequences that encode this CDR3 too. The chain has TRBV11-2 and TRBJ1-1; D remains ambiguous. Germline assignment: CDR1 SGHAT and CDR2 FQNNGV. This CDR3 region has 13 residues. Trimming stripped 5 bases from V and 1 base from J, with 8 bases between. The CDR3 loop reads CASSPSGNTEAFF. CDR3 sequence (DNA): TGTGCCAGCAGCCCGTCCGGGAACACTGAAGCTTTCTTT.

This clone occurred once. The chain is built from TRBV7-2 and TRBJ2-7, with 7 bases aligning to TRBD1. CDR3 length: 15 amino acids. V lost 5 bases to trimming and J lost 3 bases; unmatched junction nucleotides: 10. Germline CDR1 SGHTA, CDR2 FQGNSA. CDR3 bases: TGTGCCAGCAGCCTTCGACAGGGTCAACTCTACGAGCAGTACGTC. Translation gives CASSLRQGQLYEQYV.

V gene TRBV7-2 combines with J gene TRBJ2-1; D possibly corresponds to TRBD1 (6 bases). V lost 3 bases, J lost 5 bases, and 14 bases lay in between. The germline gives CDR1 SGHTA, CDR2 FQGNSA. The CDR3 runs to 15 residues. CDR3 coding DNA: TGTGCCAGCAGCTTCGAGGGGGAATTAAACAATGAGCAGTTCTTC. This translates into CASSFEGELNNEQFF.

This CDR3 is CASSTRRNTIYF. The CDR3 nucleotides are TGTGCCAGCAGCACGAGGAGAAACACCATATATTTT. The chain carries TRBV7-3 and TRBJ1-3; no clear D. Germline CDR1 is SGHTA and CDR2 is FQGTGA. V was clipped by 5 bases and J by 5 bases, with 7 bases between them. The CDR3 runs 12 residues. Filled out from reference TRBV7-3 and TRBJ1-3, the complete variable domain reads GAGVSQTPSNKVTEKGKYVELRCDPISGHTALYWYRQSLGQGPEFLIYFQGTGAADDSGLPNDRFFAVRPEGSVSTLKIQRTERGDSAVYLCASSTRRNTIYFGEGSWLTVV.

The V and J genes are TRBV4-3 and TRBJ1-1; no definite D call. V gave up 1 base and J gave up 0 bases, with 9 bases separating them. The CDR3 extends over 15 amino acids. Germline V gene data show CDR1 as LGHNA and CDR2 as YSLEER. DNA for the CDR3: TGCGCCAGCAGCCAAGCCAGGACTTTGAACACTGAAGCTTTCTTT. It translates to CASSQARTLNTEAFF.

Here the CDR3 DNA reads TGTGCCAGCAGCACAGGGGCCGGGGAGCTGTTTTTT. It encodes CASSTGAGELFF. The chain is built from TRBV13 and TRBJ2-2; 7 nucleotides line up with TRBD1. CDR1 PRHDT and CDR2 FYEKMQ come from the germline V gene (reference sequence). This CDR3 contains 12 residues. The V gene end was trimmed by 5 bases and the J gene end by 6 bases; junction bases not matched to a gene: 0.

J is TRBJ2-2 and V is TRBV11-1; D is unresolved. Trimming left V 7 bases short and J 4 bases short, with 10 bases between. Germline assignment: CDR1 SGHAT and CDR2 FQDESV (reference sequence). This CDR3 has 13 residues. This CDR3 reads CASNPGATGELFF. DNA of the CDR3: TGTGCCAGCAACCCCGGAGCCACCGGGGAGCTGTTTTTT.

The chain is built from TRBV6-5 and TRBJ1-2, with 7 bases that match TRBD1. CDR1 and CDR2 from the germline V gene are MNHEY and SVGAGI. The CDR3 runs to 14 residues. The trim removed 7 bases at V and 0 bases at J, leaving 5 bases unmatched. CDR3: CASNRGSTNYGYTF. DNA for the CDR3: TGTGCCAGCAACAGGGGAAGTACTAACTATGGCTACACCTTC.

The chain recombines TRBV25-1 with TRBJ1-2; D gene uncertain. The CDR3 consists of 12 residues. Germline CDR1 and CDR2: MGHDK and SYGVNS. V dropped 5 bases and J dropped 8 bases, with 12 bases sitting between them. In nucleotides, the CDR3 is TGTGCCAGCAGTCGGGAAGGACGAGGCTACACCTTC. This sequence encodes CASSREGRGYTF.

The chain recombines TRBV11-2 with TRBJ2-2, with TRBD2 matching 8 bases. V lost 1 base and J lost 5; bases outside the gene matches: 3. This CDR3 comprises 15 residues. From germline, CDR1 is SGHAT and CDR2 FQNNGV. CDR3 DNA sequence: TGTGCCAGCAGCTTAGCGGGGGGGCGTACCGGGGAGCTGTTTTTT. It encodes CASSLAGGRTGELFF.

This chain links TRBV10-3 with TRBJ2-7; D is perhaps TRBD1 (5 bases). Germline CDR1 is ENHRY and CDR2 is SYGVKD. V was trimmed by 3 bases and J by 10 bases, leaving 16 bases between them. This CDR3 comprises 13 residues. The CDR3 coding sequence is TGTGCCATCAGTGATACTCCCGGCCAGGGCCAGTACGTC. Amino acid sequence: CAISDTPGQGQYV.

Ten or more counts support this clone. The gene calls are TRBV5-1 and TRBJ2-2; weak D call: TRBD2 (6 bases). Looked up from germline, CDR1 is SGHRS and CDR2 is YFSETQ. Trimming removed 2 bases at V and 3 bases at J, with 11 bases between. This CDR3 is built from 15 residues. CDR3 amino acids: CASSFGGTYTGELFF. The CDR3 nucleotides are TGCGCCAGCAGCTTTGGAGGGACTTACACCGGGGAGCTGTTTTTT.

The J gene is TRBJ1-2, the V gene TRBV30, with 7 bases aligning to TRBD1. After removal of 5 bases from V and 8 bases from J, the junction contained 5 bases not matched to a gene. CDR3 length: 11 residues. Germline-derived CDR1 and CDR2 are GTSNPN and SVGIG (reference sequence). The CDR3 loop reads CAWGDRAGYTF. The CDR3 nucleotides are TGTGCCTGGGGAGACAGGGCCGGCTACACCTTC.

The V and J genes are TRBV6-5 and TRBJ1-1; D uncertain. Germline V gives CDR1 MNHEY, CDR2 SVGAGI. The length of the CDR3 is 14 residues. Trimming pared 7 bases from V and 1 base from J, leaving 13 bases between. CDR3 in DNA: TGTGCCAGCAAAACTTTAGACACGAACACTGAAGCTTTCTTT. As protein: CASKTLDTNTEAFF.

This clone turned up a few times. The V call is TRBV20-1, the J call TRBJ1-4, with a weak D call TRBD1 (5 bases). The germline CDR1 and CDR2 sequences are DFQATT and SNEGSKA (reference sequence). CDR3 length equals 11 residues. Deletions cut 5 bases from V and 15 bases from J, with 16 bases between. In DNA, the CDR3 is TGCAGTGCTCCTGAGCTAAAGGGGATGTTTTTT. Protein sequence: CSAPELKGMFF.

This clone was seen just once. The CDR3 region is CASSLARARGTDTQYF. CDR3 bases: TGCGCCAGCAGCTTGGCCAGGGCTCGAGGCACAGATACGCAGTATTTT. This chain connects TRBV5-1 to TRBJ2-3, with D possibly matching TRBD1 (5 bases). Looked up from germline, CDR1 is SGHRS and CDR2 is YFSETQ. Trimming removed 0 bases from V and 1 base from J, with 12 bases in between. The CDR3 is 16 amino acids.

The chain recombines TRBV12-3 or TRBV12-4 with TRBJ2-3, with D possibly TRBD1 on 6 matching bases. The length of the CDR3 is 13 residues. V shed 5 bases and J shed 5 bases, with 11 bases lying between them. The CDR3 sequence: CASSQGQGDTQYF. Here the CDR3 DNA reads TGTGCCAGCAGTCAGGGGCAAGGAGATACGCAGTATTTT.

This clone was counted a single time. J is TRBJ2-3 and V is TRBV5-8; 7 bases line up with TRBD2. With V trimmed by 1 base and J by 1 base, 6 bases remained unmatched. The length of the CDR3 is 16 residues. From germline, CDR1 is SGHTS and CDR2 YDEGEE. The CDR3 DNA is TGTGCCAGCAGCTTGTTGATAGCGGGCGGCACAGATACGCAGTATTTT. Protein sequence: CASSLLIAGGTDTQYF.

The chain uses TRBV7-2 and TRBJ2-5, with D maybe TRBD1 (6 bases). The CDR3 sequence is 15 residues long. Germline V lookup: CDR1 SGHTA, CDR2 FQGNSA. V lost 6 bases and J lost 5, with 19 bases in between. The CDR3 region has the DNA TGTGCCAGCAGTCGGTGGGGGCTCCAACTGGAGACCCAGTACTTC. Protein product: CASSRWGLQLETQYF.

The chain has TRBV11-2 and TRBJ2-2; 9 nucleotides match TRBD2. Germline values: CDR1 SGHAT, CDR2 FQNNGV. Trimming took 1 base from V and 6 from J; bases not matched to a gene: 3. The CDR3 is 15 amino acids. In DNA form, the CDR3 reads TGTGCCAGCAGCTTAGTAGCGGGGGCTTCCGGGGAGCTGTTTTTT. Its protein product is CASSLVAGASGELFF.

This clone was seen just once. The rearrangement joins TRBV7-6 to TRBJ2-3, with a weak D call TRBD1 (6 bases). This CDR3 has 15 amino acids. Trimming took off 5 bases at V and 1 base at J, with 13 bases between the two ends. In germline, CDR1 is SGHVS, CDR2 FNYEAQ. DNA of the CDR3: TGTGCCAGCAGCCCGCAGGGGTTCGGCACAGATACGCAGTATTTT. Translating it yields CASSPQGFGTDTQYF.

The CDR3 DNA reads TGCACCAGCAGCCAACTAGCGGGGGGCAATGAGCAGTTCTTC. It is translated as CTSSQLAGGNEQFF. The J gene is TRBJ2-1, the V gene TRBV1; TRBD2, as called in the table, went unchecked against the DNA. TRBV1 is marked as a pseudogene. The CDR3 consists of 14 residues.

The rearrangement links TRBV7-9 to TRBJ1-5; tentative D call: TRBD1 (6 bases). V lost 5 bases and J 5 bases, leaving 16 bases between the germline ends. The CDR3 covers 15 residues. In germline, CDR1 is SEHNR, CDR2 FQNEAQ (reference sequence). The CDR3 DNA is TGTGCCAGCAGCCCGCCCGGGACAAGAGATCAGCCCCAGCATTTT. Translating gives CASSPPGTRDQPQHF.

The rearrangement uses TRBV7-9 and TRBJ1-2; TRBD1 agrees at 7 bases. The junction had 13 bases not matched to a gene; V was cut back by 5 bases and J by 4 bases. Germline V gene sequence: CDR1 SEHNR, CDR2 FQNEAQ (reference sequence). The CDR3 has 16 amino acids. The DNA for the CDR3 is TGTGCCAGCAGCCCGATGACAGGGCGCAGAGCCTATGGCTACACCTTC. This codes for CASSPMTGRRAYGYTF.